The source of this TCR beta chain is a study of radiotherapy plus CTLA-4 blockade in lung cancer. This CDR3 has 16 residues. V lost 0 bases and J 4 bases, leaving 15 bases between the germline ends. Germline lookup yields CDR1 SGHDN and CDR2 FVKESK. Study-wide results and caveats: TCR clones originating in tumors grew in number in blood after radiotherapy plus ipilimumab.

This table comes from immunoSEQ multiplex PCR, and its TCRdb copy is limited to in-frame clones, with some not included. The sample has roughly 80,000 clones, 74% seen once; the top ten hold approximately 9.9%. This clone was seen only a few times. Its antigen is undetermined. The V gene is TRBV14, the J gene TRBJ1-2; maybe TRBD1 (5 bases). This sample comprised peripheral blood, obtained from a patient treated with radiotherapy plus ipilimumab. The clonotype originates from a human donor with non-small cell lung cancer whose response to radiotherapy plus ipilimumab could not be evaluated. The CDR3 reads CASSQDRLWGVYGYTF. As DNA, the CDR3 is TGTGCCAGCAGCCAAGACCGGCTCTGGGGCGTCTATGGCTACACCTTC.